The rows below give T cell receptor beta chains drawn from one sample of a study of control samples from healthy donors and cancer patients. Assay used: immunoSEQ multiplex PCR; TCRdb lists only in-frame clones, some missing. The table lists roughly 130,000 clones, 90% of them singletons. Sequenced material: blood. These TCRs come from a young man in good health. Each CDR3 is given with its conserved first and last residue. Fields, in order: clone size, V gene, J gene, D gene, CDR3 protein, CDR3 DNA. D genes are given only for firm matches. Some rows have no size entry. The others give once, few or many, or a class for an expanded clone.

-,TRBV10-1,TRBJ1-1,-,CASSPAGSPEAFF,TGCGCCAGCAGCCCCGCAGGGTCCCCTGAAGCTTTCTTT
-,TRBV18,TRBJ2-2,TRBD2,CASSETSGSTPTGELFF,TGTGCCAGCTCCGAGACTAGCGGGAGTACCCCCACCGGGGAGCTGTTTTTT
-,TRBV5-5,TRBJ1-3,-,CASSAFAGKGSGNTIYF,TGTGCCAGCAGCGCATTCGCGGGGAAAGGCAGCGGAAACACCATATATTTT
-,TRBV23-1,TRBJ2-7,-,CASSQQGYEQYF,TGCGCCAGCAGTCAACAGGGGTACGAGCAGTACTTC
few,TRBV6-5,TRBJ1-5,-,CASSKGTTSNQPQHF,TGTGCCAGCAGCAAAGGGACCACTAGCAATCAGCCCCAGCATTTT
-,TRBV27,TRBJ1-3,TRBD1,CASSSTGGLGDTIYF,TGTGCCAGCAGTTCGACAGGGGGATTGGGGGACACCATATATTTT
once,TRBV12-5,TRBJ1-1,-,CASGREGFEGAFF,TGTGCTAGTGGCCGGGAGGGATTTGAGGGAGCTTTCTTT
-,TRBV3-1/TRBV3-2,TRBJ1-1,-,CASSRVKRATAMNTEAFF,TGTGCCAGCAGCCGTGTCAAGAGGGCCACTGCAATGAACACTGAAGCTTTCTTT
-,TRBV27,TRBJ1-2,TRBD1,CASSRTGAHGYTF,TGTGCCAGCAGCAGGACAGGGGCTCATGGCTACACCTTC
-,TRBV7-9,TRBJ2-3,TRBD2,CASSISGMSTDTQYF,TGTGCCAGCAGCATTAGCGGGATGAGCACAGATACGCAGTATTTT
-,TRBV9,TRBJ1-3,-,CASSVQGDGNTIYF,TGTGCCAGCAGCGTCCAGGGAGATGGAAACACCATATATTTT
-,TRBV28,TRBJ1-1,TRBD1,CAITGGPLTEAFF,TGTGCCATCACAGGGGGCCCATTGACTGAAGCTTTCTTT
once,TRBV30,TRBJ1-5,TRBD1,CAWEGQGGQPQHF,TGTGCCTGGGAGGGACAGGGTGGACAGCCCCAGCATTTT
-,TRBV27,TRBJ1-3,-,CASSLSRGGNTIYF,TGTGCCAGCAGTTTATCGAGGGGGGGAAACACCATATATTTT
-,TRBV28,TRBJ1-1,-,CASSARGMNTEAFF,TGTGCCAGCAGTGCCAGGGGCATGAACACTGAAGCTTTCTTT
-,TRBV7-2,TRBJ1-3,-,CASSPHRAGSGNTIYF,TGTGCCAGCAGCCCGCACAGGGCCGGCTCTGGAAACACCATATATTTT
-,TRBV4-1,TRBJ1-5,-,CASSQENSNQPQHF,TGCGCCAGCAGCCAAGAAAATAGCAATCAGCCCCAGCATTTT
once,TRBV11-3,TRBJ2-6,-,CASSLDGTAGANVLTF,TGTGCCAGCAGCTTAGACGGGACTGCTGGGGCCAACGTCCTGACTTTC
-,TRBV12-3/TRBV12-4,TRBJ1-4,TRBD1,CASSRDRVEKLFF,TGTGCCAGCAGCCGGGACAGGGTTGAAAAACTGTTTTTT
-,TRBV2,TRBJ1-2,TRBD1,CASSGQGSFGYTF,TGTGCCAGCAGCGGACAGGGGAGCTTCGGCTACACCTTC
-,TRBV7-9,TRBJ2-4,-,CASSSGNPNIQYF,TGTGCCAGCAGCTCCGGGAACCCGAACATTCAGTACTTC
-,TRBV5-8,TRBJ2-5,TRBD2,CASSQGTSGSAETQYF,TGTGCCAGCAGCCAAGGGACTAGCGGGAGTGCGGAGACCCAGTACTTC
-,TRBV28,TRBJ2-7,TRBD1,CASSPPTGVVHEQYF,TGTGCCAGCAGTCCCCCGACAGGGGTTGTCCACGAGCAGTACTTC
-,TRBV3-1/TRBV3-2,TRBJ2-7,TRBD1,CASSQDFRGTGGREQYF,TGTGCCAGCAGCCAAGATTTTCGCGGGACAGGGGGCCGTGAGCAGTACTTC
-,TRBV2,TRBJ1-4,-,CASSEGAGINEKLFF,TGTGCCAGCAGTGAAGGGGCAGGGATAAATGAAAAACTGTTTTTT
-,TRBV7-2,TRBJ1-2,-,CASSLAYGYTF,TGTGCCAGCAGCTTAGCCTATGGCTACACCTTC
-,TRBV7-3,TRBJ1-1,TRBD1,CASSLFGTVNTEAFF,TGTGCCAGCAGCTTATTTGGGACAGTGAACACTGAAGCTTTCTTT
-,TRBV2,TRBJ1-4,-,CASSEGLNEKLFF,TGTGCCAGCAGTGAAGGCCTTAATGAAAAACTGTTTTTT
-,TRBV28,TRBJ1-5,-,CASSPPTGRLTQPQHF,TGTGCCAGCAGCCCCCCGACAGGACGGCTCACTCAGCCCCAGCATTTT
-,TRBV19,TRBJ2-5,-,CASSNFLVSLLETQYF,TGTGCCAGTAGTAACTTTCTTGTTAGCTTATTAGAGACCCAGTACTTC
few,TRBV2,TRBJ1-5,-,CASSSKGTNQPQHF,TGTGCCAGCAGTTCCAAGGGTACCAATCAGCCCCAGCATTTT
-,TRBV11-2,TRBJ2-1,TRBD2,CASSPGTSGSFEEQFF,TGTGCCAGCAGCCCGGGGACTAGCGGGAGTTTTGAGGAGCAGTTCTTC
-,TRBV6-4,TRBJ2-2,-,CASSATVTHNTGELFF,TGTGCCAGCAGTGCCACGGTGACACATAACACCGGGGAGCTGTTTTTT
-,TRBV27,TRBJ2-7,-,CASGGLLLEQYF,TGTGCCAGCGGGGGCCTACTCCTCGAGCAGTACTTC
-,TRBV7-9,TRBJ1-1,-,CASSLGGVRAEAFF,TGTGCCAGCAGCTTAGGCGGGGTAAGGGCTGAAGCTTTCTTT
-,TRBV4-1,TRBJ2-1,TRBD2,CASSLGGAANEQFF,TGCGCCAGCAGCCTGGGAGGGGCGGCTAATGAGCAGTTCTTC
-,TRBV2,TRBJ2-1,TRBD1,CASTVRDRVYNEQFF,TGTGCCAGCACGGTCCGGGACAGGGTTTACAATGAGCAGTTCTTC
-,TRBV11-2,TRBJ1-3,-,CASSSSRGSGNTIYF,TGTGCCAGCAGCTCTTCGAGGGGCTCTGGAAACACCATATATTTT
once,TRBV28,TRBJ1-2,-,CASSLPRENYGYTF,TGTGCCAGCAGTTTACCTCGGGAGAACTATGGCTACACCTTC